These 26 T cell receptor beta chains were all obtained from the same sample, sequenced in a study of cytomegalovirus exposure and HLA in healthy donors. The primer mix had 60 Vbeta and 13 Jbeta primers. Assay used: immunoSEQ multiplex PCR; TCRdb lists only in-frame clones, some missing. The table includes more than 90,000 clones, about 68% detected once. The sample consisted of PBMCs. Receptors were obtained from a woman aged 45-65 years in good health and CMV-seropositive.

The chain recombines TRBV7-9 with TRBJ2-3; a weak D match, TRBD2 (6 bases). With 4 bases removed from V and 5 bases from J, the gap between germline ends came to 13 bases. Germline V lookup: CDR1 SEHNR, CDR2 FQNEAQ (reference sequence). CDR3 size: 14 residues. CDR3 sequence: CASSSSGGRDTQYF. CDR3 coding DNA: TGTGCCAGCAGCTCCTCCGGGGGAAGAGATACGCAGTATTTT.

This chain links TRBV27 with TRBJ1-1; no reliable D call. This CDR3 comprises 13 residues. Germline-derived CDR1 and CDR2 are MNHEY and SMNVEV (reference sequence). Trimming stripped 6 bases from V and 0 bases from J, with 8 bases between. The CDR3 coding sequence is TGTGCCAGCAGCCTTCTTATGAACACTGAAGCTTTCTTT. Translation: CASSLLMNTEAFF.

CDR3 loop: CASGAGLAAGRMDQETQYF. The CDR3 DNA follows: TGTGCTAGTGGGGCGGGACTAGCGGCCGGGCGAATGGACCAAGAGACCCAGTACTTC. This chain joins TRBV12-5 and TRBJ2-5; TRBD2 aligns across 11 bases. This CDR3 region has 19 residues. V shed 6 bases, J shed 0 bases, and the junction held 15 bases outside the gene matches. Looked up from germline, CDR1 is LGHNT and CDR2 is FRNRAP.

Remarks on this clone: The sample holds other DNA sequences that translate to the same CDR3. The chain combines TRBV9 with TRBJ1-1; D remains ambiguous. CDR3 length: 13 amino acids. In germline, CDR1 is SGDLS, CDR2 YYNGEE. The germline V and J ends were trimmed by 0 bases and 1 base, with 4 bases remaining between them. CDR3 amino acids: CASSVAGNTEAFF. In DNA, the CDR3 is TGTGCCAGCAGCGTAGCCGGGAACACTGAAGCTTTCTTT.

The V call is TRBV21-1, the J call TRBJ1-1; the table names TRBD1, a call not compared with the DNA. TRBV21-1 is reported as a pseudogene. The CDR3 is made up of 14 amino acids. Here the CDR3 reads CASSRGQLNTEAFF. The CDR3 DNA reads TGTGCCAGCAGCAGAGGACAGTTGAACACTGAAGCTTTCTTT.

This chain uses TRBV2 with TRBJ1-5; D not certain. This CDR3 has 15 residues. Germline lookup yields CDR1 SNHLY and CDR2 FYNNEI. Deletions cut 0 bases from V and 7 bases from J, with 13 bases between. The CDR3 here is CASSEASTRTQPQHF. CDR3 DNA: TGTGCCAGCAGTGAAGCCTCGACAAGAACGCAGCCCCAGCATTTT.

This chain uses TRBV7-2 with TRBJ2-4; TRBD1 agrees at 8 bases. The V segment lost 5 bases and the J segment 11 bases; nucleotides outside the gene matches: 14. Germline lookup yields CDR1 SGHTA and CDR2 FQGNSA. The CDR3 extends over 15 amino acids. Here the CDR3 reads CASSPDRVEDSFQYF. CDR3 in DNA: TGTGCCAGCAGCCCGGACAGGGTGGAGGACTCATTTCAGTACTTC.

In its sample, this clone was seen a few times. The chain links TRBV29-1 to TRBJ1-2; D unresolved. CDR1 and CDR2 (germline): SQVTM, ANQGSEA. This CDR3 has 17 amino acids. The germline V and J ends were trimmed by 6 bases and 0 bases, with 23 bases remaining between them. The CDR3 bases are TGCAGCGTCACTACTATCACGTGGGGAGCAGCTAACTATGGCTACACCTTC. Amino acid sequence: CSVTTITWGAANYGYTF.

This sequence joins TRBV12-5 and TRBJ2-4, with 7 bases that match TRBD1. CDR1 is LGHNT and CDR2 is FRNRAP in the germline V gene. After removal of 1 base from V and 4 bases from J, the junction contained 4 bases not matched to a gene. The CDR3 covers 15 residues. The CDR3 nucleotides are TGTGCTAGTGGTTTGGGACAGGGTCAGAAAAACATTCAGTACTTC. It encodes CASGLGQGQKNIQYF.

The chain links TRBV18 to TRBJ1-1; 7 bases are shared with TRBD1. CDR3 length: 17 amino acids. After removal of 4 bases from V and 0 bases from J, the junction contained 11 bases not matched to a gene. Germline values: CDR1 KGHSH, CDR2 LQKENI. CDR3 protein: CASSLLAPGGMNTEAFF. The CDR3 DNA is TGTGCCAGCTCACTACTAGCCCCAGGGGGGATGAACACTGAAGCTTTCTTT.

V is TRBV7-6 and J is TRBJ2-7; possibly TRBD1 for D (6 bases). Germline assignment: CDR1 SGHVS and CDR2 FNYEAQ. Trimming pared 3 bases from V and 4 bases from J, leaving 13 bases between. The CDR3 consists of 14 residues. This CDR3 reads CASSLGSRGYEQYF. The CDR3 coding sequence is TGTGCCAGCAGCTTGGGTTCCAGGGGTTACGAGCAGTACTTC. Looking up the rest from reference TRBV7-6 and TRBJ2-7 gives the full variable domain: GAGVSQSPRYKVTKRGQDVALRCDPISGHVSLYWYRQALGQGPEFLTYFNYEAQQDKSGLPNDRFSAERPEGSISTLTIQRTEQRDSAMYRCASSLGSRGYEQYFGPGTRLTVT.

The gene calls are TRBV29-1 and TRBJ1-1; D perhaps matches TRBD1 (5 bases). Trimming removed 6 bases from V and 1 base from J, with 12 bases in between. The CDR3 length is 13 residues. Germline V gene lookup returns CDR1 SQVTM and CDR2 ANQGSEA. The DNA for the CDR3 is TGCAGCGTGGGCGGGGCAGGGAACACTGAAGCTTTCTTT. Translated: CSVGGAGNTEAFF.

The genes are TRBV4-2 and TRBJ1-3; D might be TRBD1 (5 bases). The CDR3 spans 16 residues. Germline CDR1 LGHNA, CDR2 YNFKEQ. Trimming removed 0 bases from V and 1 base from J, with 10 bases in between. DNA for the CDR3: TGTGCCAGCAGCCAAGAATCCCCAGGGTCTGGAAACACCATATATTTT. Protein product: CASSQESPGSGNTIYF.

This clone was found once. V and J are TRBV12-5 and TRBJ2-6; D remains unclear. The CDR3 runs 13 residues. Trimming shortened V by 7 bases and J by 4 bases, and 8 bases separated the two germline ends. Germline assignment: CDR1 LGHNT and CDR2 FRNRAP. This CDR3 is CASAESGANVLTF. The CDR3 DNA reads as TGTGCTAGTGCCGAGTCCGGGGCCAACGTCCTGACTTTC.

This chain links TRBV7-2 with TRBJ2-1; no reliable D call. Germline-derived CDR1 and CDR2 are SGHTA and FQGNSA. Deletions cut 2 bases from V and 2 bases from J, with 10 bases between. The CDR3 sequence is 15 residues long. The CDR3 protein is CASSLTQSTYNEQFF. The DNA for the CDR3 is TGTGCCAGCAGCTTAACACAGTCTACCTACAATGAGCAGTTCTTC. The full variable domain, its missing parts supplied by reference TRBV7-2 and TRBJ2-1, is GAGVSQSPSNKVTEKGKDVELRCDPISGHTALYWYRQSLGQGLEFLIYFQGNSAPDKSGLPSDRFSAERTGGSVSTLTIQRTQQEDSAVYLCASSLTQSTYNEQFFGPGTRLTVL.

This clone appeared a few times. The V gene is TRBV29-1, the J gene TRBJ1-5; D perhaps matches TRBD1 (5 bases). The CDR3 has 13 residues. The ends were cut back, 4 bases at V and 6 bases at J, with 13 bases in the middle. Germline V gene sequence: CDR1 SQVTM, CDR2 ANQGSEA. The CDR3 loop reads CSVASGQGQPQHF. In DNA form, the CDR3 reads TGCAGCGTTGCATCGGGCCAGGGTCAGCCCCAGCATTTT.

This clone was seen a few times. Here the CDR3 DNA reads TGTGCCAGCTCACCGGGACAGGCGAGAATTCGGGTCACTGAAGCTTTCTTT. Its translation: CASSPGQARIRVTEAFF. V usage is TRBV18 and J usage is TRBJ1-1; TRBD1 agrees at 8 bases. The CDR3 totals 17 residues. V dropped 3 bases and J dropped 4; count of bases not matched to a gene: 13. Germline V gene data show CDR1 as KGHSH and CDR2 as LQKENI.

The count of this clone is one. The chain joins TRBV7-9 to TRBJ2-5; a possible D gene is TRBD2 (6 bases). Germline CDR1 is SEHNR and CDR2 is FQNEAQ (reference sequence). Trimming removed 1 base from V and 1 base from J, with 10 bases in between. This CDR3 is built from 15 residues. This chain's CDR3 is CASSLVLSGQETQYF. The DNA of the CDR3 is TGTGCCAGCAGCTTAGTCCTTAGCGGCCAAGAGACCCAGTACTTC.

This chain joins TRBV19 and TRBJ2-5; 8 bases line up with TRBD1. The V and J ends lost 3 bases and 3 bases, in that order; junction bases with no gene match: 3. There are 14 residues in the CDR3. Germline V CDR1 and CDR2: LNHDA, SQIVND (reference sequence). CDR3 protein: CASSMQGAKETQYF. The CDR3 bases are TGTGCCAGTAGTATGCAGGGGGCCAAAGAGACCCAGTACTTC.

The chain has TRBV30 and TRBJ1-1, with D perhaps matching TRBD1 (6 bases). Germline CDR1 and CDR2: GTSNPN and SVGIG (reference sequence). The V and J ends lost 5 bases and 4 bases respectively, with 17 bases between them. This CDR3 spans 14 amino acids. Here the CDR3 reads CAWVPGVGGTEAFF. CDR3 DNA sequence: TGTGCCTGGGTCCCCGGAGTAGGGGGCACTGAAGCTTTCTTT.

The chain uses TRBV18 and TRBJ1-6; no firm D call. Between the trimmed V and J ends, which lost 2 bases and 8 bases, there was a span of 13 bases. Germline V gene sequence: CDR1 KGHSH, CDR2 LQKENI. This CDR3 region has 15 residues. The DNA for the CDR3 is TGTGCCAGCTCACCAGGTTCCCCCCCGGATTCACCCCTCCACTTT. Translating it yields CASSPGSPPDSPLHF.

A few counts support this clone. The gene calls are TRBV5-4 and TRBJ2-3; 8 bases line up with TRBD2. Trimming took 4 bases from V and 2 from J; bases not matched to a gene: 18. The length of the CDR3 is 19 residues. Germline CDR1 and CDR2: SGHNT and YYREEE (reference sequence). The CDR3 bases are TGTGCCAGCAGCCAGGATGGACTAGCTAACACAGGTCCCACAGATACGCAGTATTTT. It specifies CASSQDGLANTGPTDTQYF.

In its sample, this clone was seen once. The chain employs TRBV19 and TRBJ1-5, with TRBD1 matching 8 bases. Trimming removed 3 bases from V and 7 bases from J; junction bases left unmatched: 5. Per germline, CDR1 LNHDA and CDR2 SQIVND (reference sequence). This CDR3 contains 14 residues. CDR3 sequence (DNA): TGTGCCAGTAGTATTGGACAGGGTCAGCAGCCCCAGCATTTT. Translating it yields CASSIGQGQQPQHF.

This chain links TRBV6-1 with TRBJ1-4; D perhaps matches TRBD1 (6 bases). This CDR3 has 18 residues. CDR1 is MNHNS, CDR2 SASEGT, per germline. V lost 2 bases, J lost 2 bases, and 18 bases lay in between. For the CDR3, the DNA is TGTGCCAGCAGTGAACAGTTAGGGGGGGCAGGGACTAATGAAAAACTGTTTTTT. Amino acids: CASSEQLGGAGTNEKLFF.

The gene calls are TRBV4-1 and TRBJ2-7; the match to TRBD2 covers 10 bases. The J segment lost 3 bases and the V segment lost 3 bases, leaving 8 bases of the junction unmatched. There are 16 residues in the CDR3. Germline loops: CDR1 MGHRA, CDR2 YSYEKL. CDR3 residues: CASSQGTASGSYEQYF. CDR3 DNA sequence: TGCGCCAGCAGCCAGGGAACGGCTAGCGGGAGCTACGAGCAGTACTTC.

This rearrangement joins TRBV4-1 to TRBJ2-5; 14 bases map to TRBD2. Losses at the gene ends were 0 bases for V and 4 bases for J; bases not matched to a gene: 7. CDR3 length: 18 amino acids. CDR1 MGHRA and CDR2 YSYEKL come from the germline V gene. Here the CDR3 reads CASSQDGTSGSRGETQYF. CDR3 in DNA: TGCGCCAGCAGCCAAGACGGGACTAGCGGGAGTAGAGGAGAGACCCAGTACTTC.